This passage covers 28 T cell receptor beta chains from one sample sequenced in a study of shared clonotypes between healthy human individuals (dated by TCRdb to about 2020). CD8 naive samples consisted of CD45RO-negative cells that were positively selected for CCR7, yielding a CD45RA+CCR7+ population without TemRA cells. Library creation used the immunoSEQ multiplex PCR assay. TCRdb limited this immuneACCESS table to in-frame rearrangements with V and J called. A share of clones is missing; checked studies link under half to unresolved V genes, and the rest is unexplained. The sample has millions of clones on record, roughly 95% of them singletons. In total, the top ten clones hold 1.1% of the sample. Material: naive CD8+ T cells sorted from blood. The cell subset or site label here, explained by the study, means: CD45RA+CCR7+. The receptor source for this set is a man aged 18 to 29 in good health.

The genes are TRBV9 and TRBJ2-1, with 12 bases that match TRBD2. V shed 0 bases, J shed 6 bases, and the junction held 4 bases outside the gene matches. CDR1 is SGDLS and CDR2 is YYNGEE in the germline V gene. This CDR3 spans 16 amino acids. The CDR3 DNA reads as TGTGCCAGCAGCGTAGAGTCGGGACTAGCGGGCAATGAGCAGTTCTTC. Amino acids: CASSVESGLAGNEQFF.

This chain uses TRBV9 with TRBJ2-1; TRBD2 matches at 10 bases. This CDR3 is built from 18 residues. Germline loops: CDR1 SGDLS, CDR2 YYNGEE. The junction had 10 bases not matched to a gene; V was cut back by 2 bases and J by 2 bases. In DNA, the CDR3 is TGTGCCAGCAGCGTCCCCGGGACTAGCGTCTCGGCCTACAATGAGCAGTTCTTC. It yields the protein CASSVPGTSVSAYNEQFF.

V gene TRBV5-1 combines with J gene TRBJ1-2, with D perhaps TRBD1 (6 bases). The CDR3 sequence is 15 residues long. The V end lost 2 bases, the J end lost 0 bases, and 11 bases lay between the germline ends. CDR1 is SGHRS and CDR2 is YFSETQ in the germline V gene. The CDR3 DNA reads as TGCGCCAGCAGCTTCGACAGGACGCCTAACTATGGCTACACCTTC. Amino acid sequence: CASSFDRTPNYGYTF.

The CDR3 bases are TGCGCCAGCACCCCCTTCGGCACTGAAGCTTTCTTT. It specifies CASTPFGTEAFF. The rearrangement joins TRBV10-1 to TRBJ1-1, with D unclear. Germline V gene sequence: CDR1 WNHNN, CDR2 SYGVQD (reference sequence). Trimming stripped 7 bases from V and 4 bases from J, with 10 bases between. This CDR3 has 12 amino acids.

This clone came up once. The chain is built from TRBV28 and TRBJ2-7; D unclear. The germline CDR1 and CDR2 sequences are MDHEN and SYDVKM. This CDR3 is 13 amino acids long. V dropped 7 bases and J dropped 4 bases, with 14 bases sitting between them. CDR3 in amino acids: CASKPSRQYEQYF. CDR3 nucleotide sequence: TGTGCCAGCAAACCTAGTAGGCAGTACGAGCAGTACTTC.

This rearrangement joins TRBV29-1 to TRBJ2-5; D is possibly TRBD1 or TRBD2 (5 bases each). CDR1 is SQVTM, CDR2 ANQGSEA, per germline. The germline V and J ends were trimmed by 3 bases and 3 bases, with 14 bases remaining between them. The CDR3 runs to 14 residues. CDR3 nucleotides: TGCAGCGTTGAGGCTGAGGGGATCGAAGAGACCCAGTACTTC. Protein sequence: CSVEAEGIEETQYF.

The J gene is TRBJ2-2, the V gene TRBV7-2; 7 positions match TRBD1. Germline values: CDR1 SGHTA, CDR2 FQGNSA. CDR3 size: 15 residues. Trimming cost V 7 bases and J 1 base; bases outside gene matches: 6. The DNA of the CDR3 is TGTGCCAGCACCCGGGACAGAGAGAACACCGGGGAGCTGTTTTTT. Encoded protein: CASTRDRENTGELFF.

The CDR3 protein is CASRSGQGNSYEQYF. DNA for the CDR3: TGTGCCAGCAGATCTGGACAGGGGAACTCCTACGAGCAGTACTTC. This rearrangement joins TRBV5-5 to TRBJ2-7, with 9 bases lining up with TRBD1. V lost 5 bases to trimming and J lost 0 bases; unmatched junction nucleotides: 6. CDR3 size: 15 residues. The germline CDR1 and CDR2 sequences are SGHKS and YYEKEE (reference sequence).

This chain joins TRBV5-6 and TRBJ2-5, with D uncertain. V lost 3 bases and J 1 base, leaving 10 bases between the germline ends. The CDR3 consists of 14 residues. Looked up from germline, CDR1 is SGHDT and CDR2 is YYEEEE. The CDR3 DNA reads TGTGCCAGCAGCTGGGGTACTCTCCAAGAGACCCAGTACTTC. Translation: CASSWGTLQETQYF.

The gene calls are TRBV10-3 and TRBJ2-2; TRBD2 matches 8 bases. This CDR3 contains 13 residues. Germline trimming cut 6 bases from V and 3 bases from J; bases unmatched to any gene: 0. The V gene's germline CDR1 is ENHRY and CDR2 SYGVKD. The CDR3 DNA sequence: TGTGCCATCAGGGGACTAGACACCGGGGAGCTGTTTTTT. It translates to CAIRGLDTGELFF.

V and J are TRBV9 and TRBJ2-3, with D possibly matching TRBD2 (5 bases). Germline assignment: CDR1 SGDLS and CDR2 YYNGEE. The CDR3 is 12 amino acids. V was shortened by 4 bases and J by 9 bases, with 12 bases between the two germline ends. This CDR3 reads CASSSPGNTQYF. In DNA form, the CDR3 reads TGTGCCAGCAGCTCCCCGGGGAACACGCAGTATTTT.

The chain recombines TRBV6-5 with TRBJ1-1; D not certain. V lost 6 bases and J lost 0, with 11 bases in between. Germline loops: CDR1 MNHEY, CDR2 SVGAGI. This CDR3 spans 14 amino acids. The CDR3 coding sequence is TGTGCCAGCAGGCCGGGGTCGATGAACACTGAAGCTTTCTTT. Protein: CASRPGSMNTEAFF.

The chain carries TRBV5-6 and TRBJ2-3, with TRBD1 matching 9 bases. CDR3 length equals 16 residues. The germline gives CDR1 SGHDT, CDR2 YYEEEE. J gave up 0 bases and V 2 bases, and 4 bases lay outside the gene matches. The CDR3 region is CASSLSTGGSTDTQYF. The CDR3 nucleotides are TGTGCCAGCAGCTTATCGACAGGGGGTAGCACAGATACGCAGTATTTT.

This clone is a singleton in its sample. The chain links TRBV30 to TRBJ2-1, with D maybe TRBD1 (6 bases). Germline V lookup: CDR1 GTSNPN, CDR2 SVGIG (reference sequence). Trimming removed 1 base from V and 2 bases from J, with 9 bases in between. The CDR3 covers 14 residues. The CDR3 loop reads CAWSAAGAYNEQFF. The CDR3 nucleotides read TGTGCCTGGAGTGCGGCAGGGGCCTACAATGAGCAGTTCTTC.

This clone showed up just once. The V call is TRBV7-6, the J call TRBJ2-2, with D uncertain. Trimming shortened V by 2 bases and J by 6 bases, and 7 bases separated the two germline ends. The CDR3 loop spans 13 amino acids. Germline-derived CDR1 and CDR2 are SGHVS and FNYEAQ. CDR3 residues: CASSLIYSGELFF. The CDR3 DNA sequence: TGTGCCAGCAGCTTAATCTACTCCGGGGAGCTGTTTTTT. The full variable domain, rest sourced from reference TRBV7-6 and TRBJ2-2, is GAGVSQSPRYKVTKRGQDVALRCDPISGHVSLYWYRQALGQGPEFLTYFNYEAQQDKSGLPNDRFSAERPEGSISTLTIQRTEQRDSAMYRCASSLIYSGELFFGEGSRLTVL.

Notes on this clone: The identical CDR3 is also encoded by other nucleotide sequences in the sample. The chain joins TRBV6-6 to TRBJ1-2; D perhaps matches TRBD1 (5 bases). The length of the CDR3 is 14 residues. The V and J ends lost 0 bases and 3 bases respectively, with 8 bases between them. Germline CDR1 reads MNHNY; CDR2 reads SVGAGI (reference sequence). This chain's CDR3 is CASSYSEGDYGYTF. CDR3 DNA: TGTGCCAGCAGTTACTCTGAAGGGGACTATGGCTACACCTTC.

The rearrangement joins TRBV28 to TRBJ2-7; 8 positions match TRBD1. Germline CDR1 MDHEN, CDR2 SYDVKM. The CDR3 runs 15 residues. J lost 1 base, V lost 5 bases, and 7 bases had no gene match. CDR3 sequence: CASSPGQVSSYEQYF. Written as DNA, the CDR3 is TGTGCCAGCAGTCCGGGACAGGTCTCTTCCTACGAGCAGTACTTC.

V is TRBV25-1 and J is TRBJ1-1; D perhaps matches TRBD1 (5 bases). CDR3 length: 14 residues. Germline V CDR1 and CDR2: MGHDK, SYGVNS. Trimming removed 0 bases at V and 3 bases at J, with 8 bases between. The CDR3 sequence: CASSEYSGDTEAFF. CDR3 coding DNA: TGTGCCAGCAGTGAATATTCGGGGGACACTGAAGCTTTCTTT.

The V gene is TRBV18, the J gene TRBJ2-6; D remains ambiguous. Germline V gene sequence: CDR1 KGHSH, CDR2 LQKENI. V was trimmed by 3 bases and J by 1 base, leaving 13 bases between them. The CDR3 is made up of 17 amino acids. CDR3 in amino acids: CASSPSRRLSGANVLTF. CDR3 sequence (DNA): TGTGCCAGCTCACCCTCCAGAAGGCTTTCTGGGGCCAACGTCCTGACTTTC.

The genes are TRBV5-4 and TRBJ1-2; D possibly corresponds to TRBD1 (6 bases). Trimming stripped 6 bases from V and 6 bases from J, with 18 bases between. Looked up from germline, CDR1 is SGHNT and CDR2 is YYREEE (reference sequence). The CDR3 consists of 14 residues. CDR3: CASTPLLGGNGYTF. The CDR3 DNA is TGTGCCAGCACCCCACTCTTGGGGGGCAATGGCTACACCTTC. Drawing the rest from reference TRBV5-4 and TRBJ1-2, the complete variable domain is ETGVTQSPTHLIKTRGQQVTLRCSSQSGHNTVSWYQQALGQGPQFIFQYYREEENGRGNFPPRFSGLQFPNYSSELNVNALELDDSALYLCASTPLLGGNGYTFGSGTRLTVV.

This clone was recorded only once. The V call is TRBV10-3, the J call TRBJ2-3, with 9 bases fitting TRBD1. V lost 0 bases, J lost 5 bases, and 12 bases stayed unmatched. Per germline, CDR1 ENHRY and CDR2 SYGVKD. This CDR3 comprises 18 residues. Here the CDR3 DNA reads TGTGCCATCAGTGAGTCTGACGGGACAGGGAGCCTCTTAGATACGCAGTATTTT. Residues: CAISESDGTGSLLDTQYF.

The chain carries TRBV5-1 and TRBJ2-7; D gene unclear. V lost 0 bases to trimming and J lost 2 bases, with 9 bases between them. The CDR3 sequence is 14 residues long. Germline V CDR1 and CDR2: SGHRS, YFSETQ. This chain's CDR3 is CASSLAASTYEQYF. CDR3 sequence (DNA): TGCGCCAGCAGCTTGGCCGCGTCAACCTACGAGCAGTACTTC. The variable domain in full, completed from reference TRBV5-1 and TRBJ2-7, reads KAGVTQTPRYLIKTRGQQVTLSCSPISGHRSVSWYQQTPGQGLQFLFEYFSETQRNKGNFPGRFSGRQFSNSRSEMNVSTLELGDSALYLCASSLAASTYEQYFGPGTRLTVT.

This clone was seen just once. V and J are TRBV7-2 and TRBJ1-3, with 8 positions matching TRBD1. The V gene end was trimmed by 5 bases and the J gene end by 0 bases; junction bases not matched to a gene: 6. Germline V gene sequence: CDR1 SGHTA, CDR2 FQGNSA. The CDR3 is made up of 16 amino acids. The CDR3 nucleotides read TGTGCCAGCAGCATCTCGGACAGGGTCTCTGGAAACACCATATATTTT. Its translation: CASSISDRVSGNTIYF.

This chain connects TRBV9 to TRBJ2-5, with D maybe TRBD2 (6 bases). Germline V CDR1 and CDR2: SGDLS, YYNGEE. V was shortened by 6 bases and J by 3 bases, with 15 bases between the two germline ends. The CDR3 length is 14 residues. The CDR3 DNA sequence: TGTGCCAGCACCACGGGTGGGGAGGAAGAGACCCAGTACTTC. Translated: CASTTGGEEETQYF.

The chain links TRBV10-2 to TRBJ2-5, with 14 nucleotides matching TRBD2. The germline V gene has CDR1 WSHSY and CDR2 SAAADI. The CDR3 has 14 residues. J lost 5 bases, V lost 8 bases, and 4 bases had no gene match. CDR3 coding DNA: TGCGCCAGCGGACTAGCGGGAGGCGGTGAGACCCAGTACTTC. This sequence encodes CASGLAGGGETQYF.

This chain uses TRBV30 with TRBJ1-1; D not resolved. The CDR3 spans 12 residues. Trimming pared 4 bases from V and 5 bases from J, leaving 11 bases between. Per germline, CDR1 GTSNPN and CDR2 SVGIG (reference sequence). The CDR3 here is CAWTWSTTEAFF. As DNA, the CDR3 is TGTGCCTGGACTTGGAGTACTACTGAAGCTTTCTTT.

The V and J genes are TRBV27 and TRBJ2-6; tentatively, D is TRBD1 or TRBD2 (5 bases each). The germline gives CDR1 MNHEY, CDR2 SMNVEV (reference sequence). The CDR3 contains 13 residues. Trimming removed 9 bases from V and 2 bases from J, with 8 bases in between. As DNA, the CDR3 is TGTGCCAGTCGAGGGGCTGGGGCCAACGTCCTGACTTTC. It specifies CASRGAGANVLTF.

V and J are TRBV6-5 and TRBJ2-7; 8 nucleotides agree with TRBD2. The junction had 2 bases not matched to a gene; V was cut back by 0 bases and J by 4 bases. CDR3 length equals 14 residues. The germline CDR1 and CDR2 sequences are MNHEY and SVGAGI. The CDR3 bases are TGTGCCAGCAGTTACTCGGGACTAGAATACGAGCAGTACTTC. Encoded protein: CASSYSGLEYEQYF.